This T cell receptor beta chain was recovered during a study of CD8 T cells in Susac syndrome. Reverse transcription of roughly 0.5 to 1 ug RNA used random hexamers. TCRdb re-called the immunoSEQ multiplex PCR reads through MiXCR, storing one row per CDR3 protein. The top ten hold 0.09% to 0.095% of the sample, which has around 180,000 distinct CDR3 sequences, 85% to 95% seen once. TCR beta from blood CD8+ and CD4+ T cells was sequenced. The sequenced sample consisted of CD4+ T cells from PBMCs. This clonotype was sampled from a human donor with multiple sclerosis.

As DNA, the CDR3 is TGTGCCAGCAGTTTGGCCGAACGACGAGAGACCCAGTACTTC. Translated, it gives CASSLAERRETQYF. This chain links TRBV27 with TRBJ2-5; D gene uncertain. Germline loops: CDR1 MNHEY, CDR2 SMNVEV (reference sequence). Trimming left V 3 bases short and J 4 bases short, with 12 bases between. The CDR3 has 14 amino acids.